This paragraph reports one TCR beta chain. Its antigen is undetermined. CDR3 size: 13 residues. V was cut by 6 bases and J by 4 bases, with 10 bases left in between. Looked up from germline, CDR1 is LGHNA and CDR2 is YSLEER. The sample originates from a study of tumor-infiltrating lymphocytes in localized non-small cell lung cancer. Study-wide context: Each patient gave resected tumor and non-adjacent uninvolved lung tissue. Study findings and constraints: Compared with uninvolved lung, tumors showed higher T cell infiltration by TCRbeta sequencing. TCR sequencing covered a subset of patients with enough tissue.

Profiled with immunoSEQ multiplex PCR; TCRdb holds only in-frame clones, not every one. This sample has about 12,000 clones, with over 80% found just once. The V and J genes are TRBV4-3 and TRBJ1-5, with D perhaps TRBD1 (5 bases). The clonotype comes from a human donor with non-small cell lung cancer. Sequences were obtained from lung tumor tissue. CDR3 region: CASSKGTNQPQHF. The CDR3, as DNA: TGCGCCAGCAGTAAGGGGACGAATCAGCCCCAGCATTTT.